Below are 5 T cell receptor beta chains sequenced from a single sample in a study of spatial heterogeneity in lung cancer. No antigen has been assigned to these receptors. Study-wide results and limits: Counts of expanded intratumoral alpha and beta TCRs tracked tumor mutation counts.

TCRdb ran MiXCR on the 5' RACE reads and lists one entry per CDR3 protein. The repertoire holds some 15,000 distinct CDR3 sequences, approximately 7.4% seen once, with approximately 10% in the top ten. Time point indicated: sample taken at primary tumor resection. The input for sequencing was lung tumor tissue, taken at surgery. These receptors were taken from a male donor with early-stage non-small cell lung cancer.

A few counts support this clonotype. The gene calls are TRBV6-5 and TRBJ2-1; 10 nucleotides agree with TRBD1. This CDR3 has 15 residues. V was pared by 6 bases and J by 9 bases, with 11 bases of the junction left unmatched. CDR1 MNHEY and CDR2 SVGAGI come from the germline V gene. The DNA of the CDR3 is TGTGCCAGCAGGCGGGGACAGGGGATAGTTGGTGAGCAGTTCTTC. It translates to CASRRGQGIVGEQFF.

In its sample, this clonotype ranks as medium-sized. The chain combines TRBV19 with TRBJ1-2; 11 nucleotides align to TRBD1. CDR1 LNHDA and CDR2 SQIVND come from the germline V gene (reference sequence). The CDR3 is made up of 19 amino acids. J was trimmed by 3 bases and V by 6 bases; bases with no gene match: 18. The CDR3 region is CASSFLLGQGARKDYGYTF. As DNA, the CDR3 is TGTGCCAGTAGCTTTCTCTTAGGACAGGGGGCACGGAAAGACTATGGCTACACCTTC.

A remark on this clonotype: A much larger clonotype is one base distant, so this may be a read error. This chain connects TRBV7-2 to TRBJ1-5; possibly TRBD1 for D (5 bases). Trimming left V 6 bases short and J 4 bases short, with 13 bases between. Per the germline V gene, CDR1 is SGHTA and CDR2 is FQGNSA. The CDR3 length is 14 residues. Here the CDR3 reads CASSPGSTNQPQHF. The CDR3 DNA follows: TGTGCCAGCAGTCCAGGGAGCACGAATCAGCCCCAGCATTTT.

This clonotype was recorded many times. A junction end diverges from the germline sequence, so it may reflect a read error. V gene TRBV20-1 combines with J gene TRBJ2-7, with 10 bases matching TRBD2. Germline-derived CDR1 and CDR2 are DFQATT and SNEGSKA (reference sequence). This CDR3 region has 11 residues. The CDR3 protein is CSVNRLAGVNF. The CDR3 region has the DNA TGCAGTGTTAATCGGCTAGCGGGAGTAAACTTC.

By frequency in the sample, this clonotype is medium-sized. V is TRBV20-1 and J is TRBJ2-7; TRBD2 matches at 13 bases. The V gene end was trimmed by 2 bases and the J gene end by 6 bases; junction bases not matched to a gene: 10. CDR1 DFQATT and CDR2 SNEGSKA come from the germline V gene (reference sequence). The CDR3 is 16 residues long. CDR3 region: CSARTNAGLAGVEQYF. The CDR3 nucleotides are TGCAGTGCTAGAACAAACGCCGGACTAGCGGGAGTCGAGCAGTACTTC.